This entry lists 17 T cell receptor beta chains sequenced from one sample in a study of T-cell memory formation after mild COVID-19. TCRdb reprocessed the 5' RACE reads with MiXCR, giving one entry per CDR3 protein. This sample has 200,000 to 250,000 distinct CDR3 sequences, with 15% found just once. What was sequenced was PBMCs or a T cell subset sorted from them (not recorded which). The receptors stem from an adult woman who had mild COVID-19 (a few samples of this study predate the infection). Cell type and time point are not known.

On this clonotype itself: A much larger clone differs from this one at a single base, so this may be a read error. V gene TRBV4-3 combines with J gene TRBJ2-7; 7 nucleotides line up with TRBD1. V gave up 1 base and J gave up 1 base; unmatched junction bases: 4. In germline, CDR1 is LGHNA, CDR2 YSLEER. The CDR3 extends over 15 amino acids. The DNA of the CDR3 is TGCGCCAGCAGCCAAGTTCAGACAGGGTCCTACGAGCAGTACTTC. Translation: CASSQVQTGSYEQYF.

This sequence joins TRBV12-3 or TRBV12-4 and TRBJ2-2; 8 nucleotides agree with TRBD1. Germline trimming cut 4 bases from V and 0 bases from J; bases unmatched to any gene: 4. This CDR3 contains 16 residues. CDR3 loop: CASSSPGGANTGELFF. The CDR3 nucleotides are TGTGCCAGCAGTTCTCCAGGGGGCGCGAACACCGGGGAGCTGTTTTTT.

This clonotype was seen repeatedly, ten times or more. The CDR3 region is CASSLAPTSRYEQYF. CDR3 nucleotides: TGTGCCAGCAGCTTAGCGCCGACTAGTAGGTACGAGCAGTACTTC. The rearrangement joins TRBV7-2 to TRBJ2-7, with a weak D call TRBD2 (6 bases). The CDR3 is made up of 15 amino acids. The germline CDR1 and CDR2 sequences are SGHTA and FQGNSA. V shed 0 bases and J shed 4 bases, with 13 bases lying between them.

This clonotype has just a few counts. This chain connects TRBV12-3 or TRBV12-4 to TRBJ1-5; 8 bases map to TRBD1. The CDR3 is made up of 16 amino acids. Trimming removed 5 bases from V and 1 base from J; junction bases left unmatched: 7. Here the CDR3 DNA reads TGTGCCAGCAGTCCGACAGGGGAGGGAAGCAATCAGCCCCAGCATTTT. It specifies CASSPTGEGSNQPQHF.

The chain links TRBV3-1 to TRBJ2-3; the match to TRBD1 covers 8 bases. The V gene end was trimmed by 6 bases and the J gene end by 1 base; junction bases not matched to a gene: 3. The CDR3 runs to 14 residues. Germline CDR1 reads LGHDT; CDR2 reads YNNKEL (reference sequence). CDR3 DNA: TGTGCCAGCAGGGACAGGGCAGGCACAGATACGCAGTATTTT. This encodes CASRDRAGTDTQYF.

This clonotype was detected a few times. The J gene is TRBJ1-4, the V gene TRBV12-3 or TRBV12-4; TRBD1 agrees at 9 bases. The V segment lost 8 bases and the J segment 5 bases; nucleotides outside the gene matches: 9. This CDR3 spans 15 amino acids. CDR3 region: CASLFSGTGNEKLFF. In DNA form, the CDR3 reads TGTGCCAGCCTATTCTCCGGGACAGGGAATGAAAAACTGTTTTTT.

This clonotype was detected a few times. The chain links TRBV29-1 to TRBJ2-3; D may be TRBD1 or TRBD2 (5 bases each). Germline CDR1 SQVTM, CDR2 ANQGSEA. The CDR3 totals 12 residues. The ends were cut back, 7 bases at V and 1 base at J, with 9 bases in the middle. The CDR3 spells CSGRDGTDTQYF. DNA of the CDR3: TGCAGCGGCAGGGACGGCACAGATACGCAGTATTTT.

The chain recombines TRBV5-1 with TRBJ2-3; 7 nucleotides align to TRBD2. The CDR3 sequence is 17 residues long. CDR1 is SGHRS, CDR2 YFSETQ, per germline. V was pared by 0 bases and J by 3 bases, with 10 bases of the junction left unmatched. The CDR3 nucleotides are TGCGCCAGCAGCTTGGAGCGAGTGGGAGGGAATACAGATACGCAGTATTTT. It encodes CASSLERVGGNTDTQYF.

This chain links TRBV4-1 with TRBJ2-3; 7 bases align to TRBD2. Trimming took 0 bases from V and 1 from J; bases not matched to a gene: 4. From germline, CDR1 is MGHRA and CDR2 YSYEKL. CDR3 length: 16 residues. In DNA, the CDR3 is TGCGCCAGCAGCCAAGATCTAGCGGCAGGCACAGATACGCAGTATTTT. Its protein product is CASSQDLAAGTDTQYF.

This clonotype came up a few times. The chain recombines TRBV15 with TRBJ2-5; the D is unclear. The germline V gene has CDR1 LNHNV and CDR2 YYDKDF (reference sequence). Trimming removed 5 bases from V and 6 bases from J, with 10 bases in between. This CDR3 has 12 amino acids. The DNA for the CDR3 is TGTGCCACCAGCCCGGGTGAGAAGACCCAGTACTTC. Translated, it gives CATSPGEKTQYF.

This clonotype was detected a few times. The J gene is TRBJ1-2, the V gene TRBV9; possible D gene TRBD1, 6 bases. The CDR3 totals 13 residues. CDR1 is SGDLS and CDR2 is YYNGEE in the germline V gene. The V end lost 3 bases, the J end lost 7 bases, and 13 bases lay between the germline ends. CDR3 region: CASSAQQGSGYTF. The DNA of the CDR3 is TGTGCCAGCAGCGCGCAACAGGGTAGTGGCTACACCTTC. Supplemented by reference TRBV9 and TRBJ1-2, the full variable domain reads DSGVTQTPKHLITATGQRVTLRCSPRSGDLSVYWYQQSLDQGLQFLIQYYNGEERAKGNILERFSAQQFPDLHSELNLSSLELGDSALYFCASSAQQGSGYTFGSGTRLTVV.

CDR3 bases: TGTGCCAGCAGGAGTGGACAGGGATGGCGCGAGCAGTACTTC. This translates into CASRSGQGWREQYF. The chain combines TRBV6-5 with TRBJ2-7; 8 bases map to TRBD1. CDR3 size: 14 residues. V lost 6 bases to trimming and J lost 6 bases; unmatched junction nucleotides: 10. Germline assignment: CDR1 MNHEY and CDR2 SVGAGI.

The gene calls are TRBV5-1 and TRBJ2-5; D may be TRBD2 (6 bases). Trimming left V 5 bases short and J 2 bases short, with 16 bases between. Per germline, CDR1 SGHRS and CDR2 YFSETQ. CDR3 length: 15 residues. The CDR3 loop is CASSSSRGWQETQYF. CDR3 DNA: TGCGCCAGCAGTTCCTCTCGGGGGTGGCAAGAGACCCAGTACTTC.

The chain employs TRBV3-1 and TRBJ1-2; D perhaps matches TRBD1 (5 bases). CDR3 length: 16 residues. Trimming removed 0 bases from V and 0 bases from J, with 11 bases in between. CDR1 is LGHDT and CDR2 is YNNKEL in the germline V gene (reference sequence). The CDR3 DNA reads as TGTGCCAGCAGCCAAGAATTGGTGGGACCTAACTATGGCTACACCTTC. Protein product: CASSQELVGPNYGYTF.

Turning to this clonotype: One end of the junction does not line up with germline, which may come from a read error. The chain combines TRBV3-1 with TRBJ2-7; tentatively, D is TRBD2 (6 bases). The CDR3 consists of 12 residues. Germline V CDR1 and CDR2: LGHDT, YNNKEL (reference sequence). The CDR3 DNA sequence: TGTGCCAGCAGCCAAGGAACTACTAGCTCATCCTTC. It encodes CASSQGTTSSSF.

The chain couples TRBV14 to TRBJ1-1, with D possibly being TRBD1 (6 bases). V lost 6 bases and J 3 bases, leaving 11 bases between the germline ends. This CDR3 contains 13 residues. CDR1 and CDR2 (germline): SGHDN, FVKESK. The CDR3 reads CASSPGQYTEAFF. As DNA, the CDR3 is TGTGCCAGCAGTCCCGGACAGTACACTGAAGCTTTCTTT.

The table lists this clonotype with a few counts. The chain couples TRBV5-1 to TRBJ1-3; perhaps TRBD1 as D (6 bases). Germline V gives CDR1 SGHRS, CDR2 YFSETQ. Trimming took 0 bases from V and 0 from J, leaving 10 bases between them. This CDR3 region has 16 residues. CDR3 residues: CASSLAGTYSGNTIYF. The CDR3, as DNA: TGCGCCAGCAGCTTGGCCGGGACATACTCTGGAAACACCATATATTTT.